The 2 T cell receptor beta chains presented below share a single source sample, sequenced in a study of shared clonotypes between healthy human individuals. Measured with immunoSEQ multiplex PCR; TCRdb has only the in-frame clones, and not every one. The repertoire holds about 1.5 million clones, under 99% seen once, with roughly 0.4% in the top ten. The sample comprised naive CD4+ T cells sorted from blood. The subset is: CD45RA+ positively selected. The receptors stem from a man aged 30-40 years in good health.

Comment on this clone: An end of the junction does not agree with germline; a read error may underlie this. The chain recombines TRBV7-7 with TRBJ2-1; the D is unclear. This CDR3 has 13 amino acids. Germline CDR1 and CDR2: SSHAT and FNYEAQ (reference sequence). The CDR3 nucleotides are TGTGCTAGCAGCTTAAACTCTAACAATGAGCAGTTCTTC. Encoded protein: CASSLNSNNEQFF.

The chain is built from TRBV5-1 and TRBJ2-1; 8 bases line up with TRBD2. The CDR3 sequence is 16 residues long. Trimming took 2 bases from V and 14 from J; bases not matched to a gene: 18. CDR1 SGHRS and CDR2 YFSETQ come from the germline V gene. Here the CDR3 DNA reads TGCGCCAGCAGCTTCTCGACTAGCGCCAGACCCATCCCGGAGTTCTTC. It encodes CASSFSTSARPIPEFF.